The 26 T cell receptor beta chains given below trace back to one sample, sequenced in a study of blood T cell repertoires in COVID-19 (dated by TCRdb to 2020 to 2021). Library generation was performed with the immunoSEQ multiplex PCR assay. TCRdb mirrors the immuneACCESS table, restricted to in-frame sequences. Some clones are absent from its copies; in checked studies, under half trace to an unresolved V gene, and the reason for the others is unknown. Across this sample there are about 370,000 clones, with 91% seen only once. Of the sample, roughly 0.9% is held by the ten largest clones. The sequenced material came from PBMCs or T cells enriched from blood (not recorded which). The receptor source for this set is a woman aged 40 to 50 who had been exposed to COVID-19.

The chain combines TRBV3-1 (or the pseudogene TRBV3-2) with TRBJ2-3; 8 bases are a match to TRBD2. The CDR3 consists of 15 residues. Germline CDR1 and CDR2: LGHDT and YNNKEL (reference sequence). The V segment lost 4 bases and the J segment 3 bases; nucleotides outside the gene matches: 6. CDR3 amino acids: CASSLVAGMTDTQYF. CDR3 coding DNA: TGTGCCAGCAGCCTCGTAGCGGGAATGACAGATACGCAGTATTTT.

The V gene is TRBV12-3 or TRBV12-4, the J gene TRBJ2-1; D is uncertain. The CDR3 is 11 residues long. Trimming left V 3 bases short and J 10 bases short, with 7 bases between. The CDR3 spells CASSLTGEQFF. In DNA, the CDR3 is TGTGCCAGCAGTTTGACTGGGGAGCAGTTCTTC.

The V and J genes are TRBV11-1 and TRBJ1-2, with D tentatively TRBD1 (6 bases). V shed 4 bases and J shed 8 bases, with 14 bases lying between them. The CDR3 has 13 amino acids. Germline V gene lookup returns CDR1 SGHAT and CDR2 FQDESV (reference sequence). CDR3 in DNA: TGTGCCAGCAGCTCACAGGGAGTTTTGGGCTACACCTTC. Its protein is CASSSQGVLGYTF.

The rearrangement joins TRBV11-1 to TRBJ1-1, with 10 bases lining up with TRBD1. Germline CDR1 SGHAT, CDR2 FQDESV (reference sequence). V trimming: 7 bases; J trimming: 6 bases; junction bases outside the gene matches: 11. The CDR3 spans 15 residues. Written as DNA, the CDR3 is TGTGCCAGCAAGGACAGGGGGACCCGGTTAGCTGAAGCTTTCTTT. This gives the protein CASKDRGTRLAEAFF.

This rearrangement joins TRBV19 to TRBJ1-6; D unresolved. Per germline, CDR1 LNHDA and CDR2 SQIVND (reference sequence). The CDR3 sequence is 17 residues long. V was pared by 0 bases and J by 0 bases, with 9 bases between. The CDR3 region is CASSIDRGSSYNSPLHF. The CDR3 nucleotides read TGTGCCAGTAGTATAGACCGCGGAAGCTCCTATAATTCACCCCTCCACTTT.

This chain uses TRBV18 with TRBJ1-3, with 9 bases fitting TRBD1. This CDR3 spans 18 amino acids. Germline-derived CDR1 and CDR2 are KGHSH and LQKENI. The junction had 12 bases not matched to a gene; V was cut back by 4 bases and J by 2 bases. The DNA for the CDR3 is TGTGCCAGCTCACTAAAGGGACAGGGCGCTTTCCCTGGAAACACCATATATTTT. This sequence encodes CASSLKGQGAFPGNTIYF.

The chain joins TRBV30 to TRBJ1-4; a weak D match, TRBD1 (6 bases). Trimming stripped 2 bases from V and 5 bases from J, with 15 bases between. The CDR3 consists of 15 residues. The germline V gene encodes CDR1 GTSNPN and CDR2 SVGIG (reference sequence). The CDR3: CAWSRAGRGNEKLFF. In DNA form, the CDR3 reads TGTGCCTGGAGTAGGGCTGGAAGGGGGAATGAAAAACTGTTTTTT.

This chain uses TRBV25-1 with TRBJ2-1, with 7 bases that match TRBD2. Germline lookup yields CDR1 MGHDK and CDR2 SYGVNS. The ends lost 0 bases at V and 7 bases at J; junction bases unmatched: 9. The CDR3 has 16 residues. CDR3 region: CASSEYGGRGLNEQFF. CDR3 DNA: TGTGCCAGCAGTGAATATGGGGGGAGGGGTTTGAATGAGCAGTTCTTC.

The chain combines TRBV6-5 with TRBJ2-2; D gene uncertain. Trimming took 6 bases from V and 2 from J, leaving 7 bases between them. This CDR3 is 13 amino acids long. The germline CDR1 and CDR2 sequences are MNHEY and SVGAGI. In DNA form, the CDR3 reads TGTGCCAGCAGCCCCGGTAACACCGGGGAGCTGTTTTTT. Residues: CASSPGNTGELFF.

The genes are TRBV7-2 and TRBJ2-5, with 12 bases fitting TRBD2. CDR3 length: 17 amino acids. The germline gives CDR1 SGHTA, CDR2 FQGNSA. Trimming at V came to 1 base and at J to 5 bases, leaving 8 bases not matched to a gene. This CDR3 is CASSLGLAGGVGETQYF. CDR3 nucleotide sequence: TGTGCCAGCAGCTTAGGCCTAGCGGGAGGGGTAGGTGAGACCCAGTACTTC.

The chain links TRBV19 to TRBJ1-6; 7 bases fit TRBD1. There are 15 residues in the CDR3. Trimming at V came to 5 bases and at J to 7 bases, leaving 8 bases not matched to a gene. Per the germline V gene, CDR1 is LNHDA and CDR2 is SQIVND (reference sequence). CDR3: CASSPFTGVNSPLHF. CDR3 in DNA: TGTGCCAGTAGTCCGTTCACAGGGGTAAATTCACCCCTCCACTTT.

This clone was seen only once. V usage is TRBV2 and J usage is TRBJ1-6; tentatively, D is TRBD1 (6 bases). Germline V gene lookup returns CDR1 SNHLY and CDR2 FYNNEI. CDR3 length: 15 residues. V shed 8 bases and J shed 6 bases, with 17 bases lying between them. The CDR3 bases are TGTGCCAGCCAGCGTAGAGGGGGAAGTAATTCACCCCTCCACTTT. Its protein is CASQRRGGSNSPLHF.

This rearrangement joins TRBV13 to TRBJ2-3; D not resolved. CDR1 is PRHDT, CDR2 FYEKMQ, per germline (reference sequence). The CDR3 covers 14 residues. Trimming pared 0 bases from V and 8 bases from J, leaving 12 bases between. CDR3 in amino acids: CASSLGQPQSTQYF. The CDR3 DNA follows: TGTGCCAGCAGCTTAGGACAGCCCCAAAGTACGCAGTATTTT.

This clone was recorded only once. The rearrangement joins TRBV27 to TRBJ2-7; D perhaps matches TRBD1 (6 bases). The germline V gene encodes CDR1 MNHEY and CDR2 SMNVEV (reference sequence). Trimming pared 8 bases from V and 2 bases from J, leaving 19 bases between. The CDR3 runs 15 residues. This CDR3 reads CASRRSGGETYEQYF. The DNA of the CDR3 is TGTGCCAGCCGGCGTTCTGGGGGCGAAACCTACGAGCAGTACTTC.

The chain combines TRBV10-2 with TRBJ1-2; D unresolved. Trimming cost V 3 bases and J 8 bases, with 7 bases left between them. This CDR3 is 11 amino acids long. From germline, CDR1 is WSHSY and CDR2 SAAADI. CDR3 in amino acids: CASSDTSGYTF. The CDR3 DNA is TGCGCCAGCAGTGACACATCAGGCTACACCTTC.

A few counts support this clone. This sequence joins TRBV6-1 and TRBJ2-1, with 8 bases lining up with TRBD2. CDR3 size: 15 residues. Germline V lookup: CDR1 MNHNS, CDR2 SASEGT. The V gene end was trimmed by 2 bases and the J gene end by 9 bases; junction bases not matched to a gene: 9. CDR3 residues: CASSEQSGGVGEQFF. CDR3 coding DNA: TGTGCCAGCAGTGAACAATCCGGGGGGGTTGGTGAGCAGTTCTTC.

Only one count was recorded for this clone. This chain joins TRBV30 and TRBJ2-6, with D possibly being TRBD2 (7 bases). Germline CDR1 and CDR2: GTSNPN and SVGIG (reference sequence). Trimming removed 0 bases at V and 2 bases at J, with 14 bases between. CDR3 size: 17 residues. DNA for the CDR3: TGTGCCTGGAGTGTACGGAGGGGGGGTACTGGGGCCAACGTCCTGACTTTC. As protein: CAWSVRRGGTGANVLTF.

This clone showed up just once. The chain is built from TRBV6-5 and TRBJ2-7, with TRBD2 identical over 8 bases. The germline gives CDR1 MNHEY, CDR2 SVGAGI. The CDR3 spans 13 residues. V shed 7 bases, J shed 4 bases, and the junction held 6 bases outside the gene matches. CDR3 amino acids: CASKLAGRYEQYF. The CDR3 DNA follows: TGTGCCAGCAAATTAGCGGGACGATACGAGCAGTACTTC.

The CDR3 is CASSIPGQVGNQPQHF. The CDR3 nucleotides read TGTGCCAGCAGCATCCCGGGACAGGTGGGCAATCAGCCCCAGCATTTT. The rearrangement links TRBV21-1 to TRBJ1-5; whether TRBD1, the table's D call, matches the DNA was not checked. TRBV21-1 is shown as a pseudogene. CDR3 length equals 16 residues.

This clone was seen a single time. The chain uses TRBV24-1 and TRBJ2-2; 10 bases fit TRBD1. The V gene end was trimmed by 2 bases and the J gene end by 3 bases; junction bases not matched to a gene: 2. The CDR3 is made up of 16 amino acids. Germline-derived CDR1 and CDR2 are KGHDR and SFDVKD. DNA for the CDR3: TGTGCCACCAGTGATTACGGGACAGGGGACACCGGGGAGCTGTTTTTT. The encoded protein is CATSDYGTGDTGELFF.

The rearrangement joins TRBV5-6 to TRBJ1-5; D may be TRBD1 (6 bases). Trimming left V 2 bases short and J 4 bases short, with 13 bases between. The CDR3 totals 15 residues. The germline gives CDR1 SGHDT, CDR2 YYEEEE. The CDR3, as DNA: TGTGCCAGCAGCTTACGGGGGGCTTGGAATCAGCCCCAGCATTTT. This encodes CASSLRGAWNQPQHF.

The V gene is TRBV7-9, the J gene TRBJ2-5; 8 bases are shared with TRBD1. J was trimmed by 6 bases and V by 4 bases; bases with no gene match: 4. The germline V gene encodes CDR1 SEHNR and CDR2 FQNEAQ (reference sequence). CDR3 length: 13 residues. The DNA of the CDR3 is TGTGCCAGCAGCTCCGGACAGGGAAAGACCCAGTACTTC. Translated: CASSSGQGKTQYF.

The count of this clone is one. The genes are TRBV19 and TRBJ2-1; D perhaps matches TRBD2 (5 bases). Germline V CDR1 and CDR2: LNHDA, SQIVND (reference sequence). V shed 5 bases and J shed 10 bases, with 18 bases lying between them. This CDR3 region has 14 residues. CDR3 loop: CASSLGLGIGEQFF. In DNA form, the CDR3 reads TGTGCCAGTAGTCTTGGACTGGGGATTGGGGAGCAGTTCTTC.

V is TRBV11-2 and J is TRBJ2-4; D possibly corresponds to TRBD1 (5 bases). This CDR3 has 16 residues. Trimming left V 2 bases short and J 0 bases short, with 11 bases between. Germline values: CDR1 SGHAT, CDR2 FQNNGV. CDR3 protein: CASSLQGGVAKNIQYF. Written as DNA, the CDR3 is TGTGCCAGCAGCTTACAGGGCGGCGTAGCCAAAAACATTCAGTACTTC.

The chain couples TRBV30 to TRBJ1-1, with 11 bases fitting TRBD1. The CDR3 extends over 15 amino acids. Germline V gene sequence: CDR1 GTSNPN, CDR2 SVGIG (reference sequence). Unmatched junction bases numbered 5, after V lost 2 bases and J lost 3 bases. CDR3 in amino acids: CAWSTRTGGYTEAFF. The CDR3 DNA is TGTGCCTGGAGTACCAGGACAGGGGGCTACACTGAAGCTTTCTTT.

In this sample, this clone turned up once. For the CDR3, the DNA is TGTGCCAGCAGTTCACAGGGGAGCGGCTCTGGAAACACCATATATTTT. It is translated as CASSSQGSGSGNTIYF. The chain uses TRBV6-6 and TRBJ1-3; TRBD1 matches 7 bases. Trimming removed 4 bases from V and 0 bases from J; junction bases left unmatched: 6. There are 16 residues in the CDR3. Germline assignment: CDR1 MNHNY and CDR2 SVGAGI (reference sequence).